What follows is one T cell receptor (beta chain) and its context. Scientists amplified the TCR beta CDR3 regions from RNA transcripts. HTBI primers were used in a first-round RT-PCR, which preceded a second-round multiplex PCR. MiXCR, run by TCRdb on the multiplex PCR reads, gives a single entry per CDR3 protein. This sample has about 39,000 distinct CDR3 sequences, with roughly 50% found just once. These data belong to a study of Graves' ophthalmopathy and Graves' hyperthyroidism. The CDR3 is 15 amino acids. V was pared by 5 bases and J by 7 bases, with 11 bases of the junction left unmatched. Germline lookup yields CDR1 MDHEN and CDR2 SYDVKM.

The sample comprised peripheral blood. This TCR was recovered from an adult woman with stable Graves' hyperthyroidism. The chain combines TRBV28 with TRBJ1-5; the match to TRBD1 covers 7 bases. The CDR3 bases are TGTGCCAGCAGTCCCAGATGCAGGGGGGACCAGCCCCAGCATTTT. Its protein product is CASSPRCRGDQPQHF.